This T cell receptor beta chain was captured by sequencing in a study of blood T cell repertoires in COVID-19. Across the whole study: Material from acute and convalescent COVID-19 was sourced from the United States, Italy and Spain.

This clone was recorded once. Per the authors' pipeline: Estimated nucleated cell counts came from reference gene primer amplification. Profiled with immunoSEQ multiplex PCR; TCRdb holds only in-frame clones, not every one. V and J calls and clone size are those listed in that table; D and trimming were worked out from the DNA. The table lists 200,000 to 250,000 clones, under 90% of them singletons. V lost 6 bases to trimming and J lost 0 bases; unmatched junction nucleotides: 10. Germline CDR1 reads LNHDA; CDR2 reads SQIVND (reference sequence). The CDR3 has 17 residues. This TCR derives from a woman aged 45-60 years with acute COVID-19. The chain combines TRBV19 with TRBJ2-3; 9 bases are a match to TRBD2. The sample comprised PBMCs or T cells enriched from blood (not recorded which). Written as DNA, the CDR3 is TGTGCCAGTAGGGCGCGAGCGGGGGGATCTAGCACAGATACGCAGTATTTT. This gives the protein CASRARAGGSSTDTQYF.